This T cell receptor (beta chain) is from a study of PD-L1 blockade in urothelial cancer. Study summary: Beginning in the mid-2010s, patients received atezolizumab, given as 1,200 mg intravenously every 3 weeks.

Libraries were prepared by immunoSEQ multiplex PCR; TCRdb keeps only in-frame clonotypes and omits some of them. This sample has some 41,000 clones, with approximately 88% found just once. The CDR3 is 17 residues long. The J segment lost 2 bases and the V segment lost 2 bases, leaving 5 bases of the junction unmatched. Germline lookup yields CDR1 MDHEN and CDR2 SYDVKM. V is TRBV28 and J is TRBJ2-6; 8 bases align to TRBD2. Source: PBMCs, taken around atezolizumab (anti-PD-L1) treatment. This TCR derives from a man older than 75 with urothelial cancer. The CDR3 is CASSLPGGPTGANVLTF. The CDR3 nucleotides are TGTGCCAGCAGTTTACCGGGAGGGCCAACTGGGGCCAACGTCCTGACTTTC.